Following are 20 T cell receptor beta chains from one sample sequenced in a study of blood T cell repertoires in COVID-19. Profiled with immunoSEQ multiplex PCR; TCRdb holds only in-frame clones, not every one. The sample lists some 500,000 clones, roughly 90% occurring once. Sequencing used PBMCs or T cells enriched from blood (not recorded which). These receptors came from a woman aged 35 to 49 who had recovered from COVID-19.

The CDR3 spells CASSQNPTGGTNYGYTF. The CDR3 DNA follows: TGTGCCAGCAGTCAAAACCCAACAGGGGGCACTAACTATGGCTACACCTTC. The chain uses TRBV27 and TRBJ1-2; 9 nucleotides line up with TRBD1. CDR3 length equals 17 residues. V was pared by 5 bases and J by 0 bases, with 10 bases of the junction left unmatched. Per the germline V gene, CDR1 is MNHEY and CDR2 is SMNVEV (reference sequence).

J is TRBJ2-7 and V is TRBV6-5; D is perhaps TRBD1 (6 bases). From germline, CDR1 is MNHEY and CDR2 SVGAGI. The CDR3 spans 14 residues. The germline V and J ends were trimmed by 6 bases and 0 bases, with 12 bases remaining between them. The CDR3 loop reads CASRTGHNSYEQYF. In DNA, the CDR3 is TGTGCCAGCAGGACAGGACACAACTCCTACGAGCAGTACTTC.

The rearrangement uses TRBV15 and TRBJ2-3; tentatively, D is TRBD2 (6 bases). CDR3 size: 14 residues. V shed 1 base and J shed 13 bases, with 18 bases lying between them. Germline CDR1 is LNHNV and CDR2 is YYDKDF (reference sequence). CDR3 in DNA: TGTGCCACCAGCAGAGCCCGACTTAGCGGTCGGGAGTATTTT. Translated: CATSRARLSGREYF.

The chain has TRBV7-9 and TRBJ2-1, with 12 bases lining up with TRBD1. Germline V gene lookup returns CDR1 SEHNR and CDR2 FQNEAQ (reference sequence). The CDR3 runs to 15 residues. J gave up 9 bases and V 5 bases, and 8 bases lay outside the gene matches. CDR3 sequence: CASSRPGQGAIEQFF. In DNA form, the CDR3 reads TGTGCCAGCAGCCGACCGGGACAGGGGGCTATTGAGCAGTTCTTC.

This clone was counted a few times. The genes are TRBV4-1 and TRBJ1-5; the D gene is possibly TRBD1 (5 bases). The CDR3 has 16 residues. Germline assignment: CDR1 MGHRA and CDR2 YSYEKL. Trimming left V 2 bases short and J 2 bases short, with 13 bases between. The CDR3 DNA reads TGCGCCAGCAGCCAAATGAGGGGAGGTCGCAATCAGCCCCAGCATTTT. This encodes CASSQMRGGRNQPQHF.

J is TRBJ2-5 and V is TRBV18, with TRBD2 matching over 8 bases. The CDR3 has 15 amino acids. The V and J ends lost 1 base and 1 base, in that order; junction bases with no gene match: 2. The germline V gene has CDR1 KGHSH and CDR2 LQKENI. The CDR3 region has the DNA TGTGCCAGCTCACCACAACTAGCGGTCCAAGAGACCCAGTACTTC. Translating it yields CASSPQLAVQETQYF.

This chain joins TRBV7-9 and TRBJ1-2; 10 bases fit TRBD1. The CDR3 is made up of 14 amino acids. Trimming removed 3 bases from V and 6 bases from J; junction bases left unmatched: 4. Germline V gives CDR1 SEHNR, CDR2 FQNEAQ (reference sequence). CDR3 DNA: TGTGCCAGCAGCTTCGGGGACAGGGGAAATGGCTACACCTTC. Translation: CASSFGDRGNGYTF.

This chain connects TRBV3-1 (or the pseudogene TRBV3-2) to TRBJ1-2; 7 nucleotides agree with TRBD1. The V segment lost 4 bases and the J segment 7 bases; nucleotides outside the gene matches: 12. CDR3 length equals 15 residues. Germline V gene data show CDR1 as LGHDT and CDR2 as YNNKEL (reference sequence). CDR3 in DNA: TGTGCCAGCAGCCGTGAGAGGGGGCTGGGATTTGGCTACACCTTC. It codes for CASSRERGLGFGYTF.

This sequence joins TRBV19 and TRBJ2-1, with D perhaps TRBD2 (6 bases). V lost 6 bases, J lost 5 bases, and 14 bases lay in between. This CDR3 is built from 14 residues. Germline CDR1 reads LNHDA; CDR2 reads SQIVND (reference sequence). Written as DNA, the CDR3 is TGTGCCAGTAGCCCACTGGCGGGGAACAATGAGCAGTTCTTC. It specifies CASSPLAGNNEQFF.

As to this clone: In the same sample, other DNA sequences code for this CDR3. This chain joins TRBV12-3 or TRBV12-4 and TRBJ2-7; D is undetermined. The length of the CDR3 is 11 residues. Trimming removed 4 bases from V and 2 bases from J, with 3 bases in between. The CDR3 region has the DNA TGTGCCAGCAGTTCTCCCTACGAGCAGTACTTC. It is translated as CASSSPYEQYF.

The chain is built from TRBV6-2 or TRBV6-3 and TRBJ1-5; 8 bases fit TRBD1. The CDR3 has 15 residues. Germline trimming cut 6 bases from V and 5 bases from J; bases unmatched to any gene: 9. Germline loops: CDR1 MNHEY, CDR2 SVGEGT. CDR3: CASSDTGTGYQPQHF. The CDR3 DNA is TGTGCCAGCAGCGATACCGGGACAGGATATCAGCCCCAGCATTTT.

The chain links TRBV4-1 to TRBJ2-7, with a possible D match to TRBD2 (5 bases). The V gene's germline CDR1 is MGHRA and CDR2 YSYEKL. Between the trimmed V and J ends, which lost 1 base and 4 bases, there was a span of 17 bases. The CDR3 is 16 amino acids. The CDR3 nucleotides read TGCGCCAGCAGCCAAGGGTCAGCGTATTCGGGATACGAGCAGTACTTC. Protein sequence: CASSQGSAYSGYEQYF.

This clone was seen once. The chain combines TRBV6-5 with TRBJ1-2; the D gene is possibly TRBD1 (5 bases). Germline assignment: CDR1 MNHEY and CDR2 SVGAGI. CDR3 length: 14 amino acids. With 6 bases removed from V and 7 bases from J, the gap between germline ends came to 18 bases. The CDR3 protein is CASRSSRQGPGYTF. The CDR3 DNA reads TGTGCCAGCAGATCCTCGCGGCAGGGTCCTGGCTACACCTTC.

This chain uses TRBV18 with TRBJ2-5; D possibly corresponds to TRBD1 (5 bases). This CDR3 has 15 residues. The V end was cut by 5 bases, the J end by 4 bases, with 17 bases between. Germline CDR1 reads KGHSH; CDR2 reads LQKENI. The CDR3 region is CASSAEQAPGETQYF. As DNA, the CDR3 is TGTGCCAGCTCAGCGGAACAGGCGCCGGGAGAGACCCAGTACTTC.

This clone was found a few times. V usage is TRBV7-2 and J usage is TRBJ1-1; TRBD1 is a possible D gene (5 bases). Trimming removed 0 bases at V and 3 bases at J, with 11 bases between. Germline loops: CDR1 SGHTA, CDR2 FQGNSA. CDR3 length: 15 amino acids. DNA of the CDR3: TGTGCCAGCAGCTTAGCGCAGGGTGGGGACACTGAAGCTTTCTTT. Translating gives CASSLAQGGDTEAFF.

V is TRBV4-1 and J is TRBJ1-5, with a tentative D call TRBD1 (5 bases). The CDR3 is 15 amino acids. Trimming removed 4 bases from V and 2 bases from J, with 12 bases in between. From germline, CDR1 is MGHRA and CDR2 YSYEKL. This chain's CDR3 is CASSRSGGGNQPQHF. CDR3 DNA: TGCGCCAGCAGCCGATCGGGAGGGGGCAATCAGCCCCAGCATTTT.

CDR3 nucleotides: TGTGCCAGCACCCCCCCGAGGGCTCCCTACGAGCAGTACTTC. The encoded protein is CASTPPRAPYEQYF. The chain links TRBV27 to TRBJ2-7, with D perhaps TRBD2 (5 bases). The germline CDR1 and CDR2 sequences are MNHEY and SMNVEV (reference sequence). The CDR3 spans 14 residues. V lost 7 bases and J 2 bases, leaving 15 bases between the germline ends.

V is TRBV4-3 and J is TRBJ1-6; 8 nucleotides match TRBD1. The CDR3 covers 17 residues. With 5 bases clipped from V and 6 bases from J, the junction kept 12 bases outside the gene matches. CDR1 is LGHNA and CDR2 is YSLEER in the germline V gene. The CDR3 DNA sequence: TGCGCCAGCAGCAAAGGCCTGACAGGGGATATTAATTCACCCCTCCACTTT. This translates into CASSKGLTGDINSPLHF.

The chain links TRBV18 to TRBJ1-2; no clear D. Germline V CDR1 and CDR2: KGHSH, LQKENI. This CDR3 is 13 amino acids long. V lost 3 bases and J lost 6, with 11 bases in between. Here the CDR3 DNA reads TGTGCCAGCTCACCGAAGTTGGAGGATGGCTACACCTTC. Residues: CASSPKLEDGYTF.

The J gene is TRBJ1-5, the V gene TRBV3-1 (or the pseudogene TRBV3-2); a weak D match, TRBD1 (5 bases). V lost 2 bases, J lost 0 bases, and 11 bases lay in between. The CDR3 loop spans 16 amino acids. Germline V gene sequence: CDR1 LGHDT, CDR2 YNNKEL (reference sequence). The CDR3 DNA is TGTGCCAGCAGCCAATTTCCCAGGGATAGCAATCAGCCCCAGCATTTT. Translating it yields CASSQFPRDSNQPQHF.